A single sample gave rise to the 30 T cell receptor beta chains below, sequenced in a study of cytomegalovirus exposure and HLA in healthy donors. TCRdb's copy holds only in-frame clones and misses some; the assay was immunoSEQ multiplex PCR. The data contain 55,000 to 75,000 clones, around 96% of them seen just once; the ten biggest clones take up less than 4.5%. Sequencing was carried out using PBMCs. These receptors all come from a man aged 18 to 29 in good health and CMV-seropositive.

This CDR3 is CASSEVYSQETQYF. As DNA, the CDR3 is TGTGCCAGCAGTGAAGTCTATTCCCAAGAGACCCAGTACTTC. The chain is built from TRBV2 and TRBJ2-5; D ambiguous. Per germline, CDR1 SNHLY and CDR2 FYNNEI. Between the trimmed V and J ends, which lost 1 base and 1 base, there was a span of 7 bases. The CDR3 runs to 14 residues.

This rearrangement joins TRBV10-3 to TRBJ2-7, with 7 bases aligning to TRBD2. This CDR3 has 15 amino acids. The junction had 16 bases not matched to a gene; V was cut back by 10 bases and J by 4 bases. CDR1 is ENHRY and CDR2 is SYGVKD in the germline V gene. CDR3 amino acids: CATTGTKSFGYEQYF. The DNA of the CDR3 is TGTGCCACAACCGGGACTAAATCTTTCGGATACGAGCAGTACTTC.

This rearrangement joins TRBV19 to TRBJ1-6, with TRBD1 identical over 10 bases. V gave up 4 bases and J gave up 7 bases; unmatched junction bases: 1. From germline, CDR1 is LNHDA and CDR2 SQIVND (reference sequence). This CDR3 has 14 amino acids. The CDR3 DNA reads as TGTGCCAGTAGTAGACAGGGGGCAAATTCACCCCTCCACTTT. As protein: CASSRQGANSPLHF.

V usage is TRBV5-1 and J usage is TRBJ1-1, with unresolved D. The germline CDR1 and CDR2 sequences are SGHRS and YFSETQ. V lost 4 bases to trimming and J lost 8 bases, with 15 bases between them. The CDR3 has 13 amino acids. CDR3 loop: CASSRYTETEAFF. The DNA for the CDR3 is TGCGCCAGCAGCAGGTACACAGAGACCGAAGCTTTCTTT.

This clone showed up just once. The rearrangement joins TRBV7-2 to TRBJ2-7, with TRBD2 identical over 8 bases. Trimming took 1 base from V and 0 from J; bases not matched to a gene: 11. This CDR3 is 18 amino acids long. Per the germline V gene, CDR1 is SGHTA and CDR2 is FQGNSA. The CDR3 DNA sequence: TGTGCCAGCAGCTTAGGGGTTGGGAAGCGGGGGTCCTCCTACGAGCAGTACTTC. This codes for CASSLGVGKRGSSYEQYF.

The chain links TRBV10-3 to TRBJ2-5, with 8 bases matching TRBD2. Germline CDR1 reads ENHRY; CDR2 reads SYGVKD. The CDR3 has 13 residues. Trimming at V came to 8 bases and at J to 4 bases, leaving 6 bases not matched to a gene. This chain's CDR3 is CAIQSGSRETQYF. As DNA, the CDR3 is TGTGCCATCCAAAGCGGGAGTAGAGAGACCCAGTACTTC.

The V call is TRBV27, the J call TRBJ2-5; D may be TRBD2 (6 bases). This CDR3 is built from 13 residues. Trimming removed 6 bases from V and 5 bases from J, with 13 bases in between. Germline assignment: CDR1 MNHEY and CDR2 SMNVEV (reference sequence). CDR3 DNA sequence: TGTGCCAGCAGGGAGGGGACTTGGGAGACCCAGTACTTC. Translation gives CASREGTWETQYF.

The rearrangement links TRBV28 to TRBJ2-1; tentatively, D is TRBD2 (5 bases). The V and J ends lost 7 bases and 7 bases respectively, with 11 bases between them. This CDR3 has 12 amino acids. CDR1 is MDHEN and CDR2 is SYDVKM in the germline V gene. CDR3 coding DNA: TGTGCCAGCATAGGATCGGGGAATGAGCAGTTCTTC. Amino acid sequence: CASIGSGNEQFF.

The chain recombines TRBV11-1 with TRBJ1-1; 11 bases map to TRBD1. Germline-derived CDR1 and CDR2 are SGHAT and FQDESV (reference sequence). CDR3 length: 16 residues. The J segment lost 4 bases and the V segment lost 6 bases, leaving 10 bases of the junction unmatched. CDR3 region: CASRPRTGGRGTEAFF. The CDR3 DNA reads as TGTGCCAGCAGACCCCGGACAGGGGGCAGGGGCACTGAAGCTTTCTTT.

This clone has a single count. The chain carries TRBV7-2 and TRBJ2-3; D might be TRBD1 (6 bases). Germline V gene lookup returns CDR1 SGHTA and CDR2 FQGNSA. This CDR3 is built from 15 residues. Trimming pared 1 base from V and 2 bases from J, leaving 10 bases between. Written as DNA, the CDR3 is TGTGCCAGCAGCTTAGGATTGGGGGCCACAGATACGCAGTATTTT. Its protein is CASSLGLGATDTQYF. The variable domain in full, completed from reference TRBV7-2 and TRBJ2-3, reads GAGVSQSPSNKVTEKGKDVELRCDPISGHTALYWYRQSLGQGLEFLIYFQGNSAPDKSGLPSDRFSAERTGGSVSTLTIQRTQQEDSAVYLCASSLGLGATDTQYFGPGTRLTVL.

The V gene is TRBV27, the J gene TRBJ2-7, with D perhaps TRBD2 (5 bases). V was shortened by 5 bases and J by 0 bases, with 8 bases between the two germline ends. From germline, CDR1 is MNHEY and CDR2 SMNVEV (reference sequence). The CDR3 is 13 residues long. In DNA form, the CDR3 reads TGTGCCAGCAGTCTCGGGATCTCCTACGAGCAGTACTTC. It encodes CASSLGISYEQYF.

This chain joins TRBV5-4 and TRBJ2-5; D may be TRBD1 (6 bases). The CDR3 has 14 amino acids. Trimming cost V 3 bases and J 1 base, with 10 bases left between them. CDR1 SGHNT and CDR2 YYREEE come from the germline V gene (reference sequence). Here the CDR3 reads CASSSKTGQETQYF. CDR3 nucleotides: TGTGCCAGCAGCTCTAAGACAGGCCAAGAGACCCAGTACTTC.

V gene TRBV5-4 combines with J gene TRBJ2-1, with 10 bases lining up with TRBD2. V shed 4 bases and J 7 bases; nucleotides not matched to a gene: 8. Germline CDR1 and CDR2: SGHNT and YYREEE (reference sequence). This CDR3 contains 15 residues. The CDR3 spells CASSPYSGGNNEQFF. The CDR3 DNA is TGTGCCAGCAGCCCCTATAGCGGGGGGAATAATGAGCAGTTCTTC.

The V gene is TRBV5-1, the J gene TRBJ1-1, with D hard to call. The CDR3 is 15 amino acids. The germline V and J ends were trimmed by 0 bases and 0 bases, with 9 bases remaining between them. Germline CDR1 reads SGHRS; CDR2 reads YFSETQ. The CDR3 is CASSLGLLMNTEAFF. CDR3 coding DNA: TGCGCCAGCAGCTTGGGACTCCTCATGAACACTGAAGCTTTCTTT.

V is TRBV2 and J is TRBJ1-2; 9 bases agree with TRBD1. The CDR3 contains 13 residues. Germline V gene data show CDR1 as SNHLY and CDR2 as FYNNEI. V lost 5 bases and J lost 8; bases outside the gene matches: 6. The CDR3 nucleotides are TGTGCCAGCAGTCCCGGACAGGGGCGAGGCTACACCTTC. This codes for CASSPGQGRGYTF.

Only one count was recorded for this clone. This chain joins TRBV19 and TRBJ1-1, with TRBD1 matching 8 bases. The germline V gene encodes CDR1 LNHDA and CDR2 SQIVND (reference sequence). The CDR3 length is 15 residues. Trimming cost V 5 bases and J 5 bases; bases outside gene matches: 10. The CDR3 DNA follows: TGTGCCAGTAGTCCCCGGACAGGGATGGGGACTGAAGCTTTCTTT. As protein: CASSPRTGMGTEAFF.

The chain uses TRBV4-2 and TRBJ1-4, with D maybe TRBD1 (5 bases). CDR3 length: 19 residues. Trimming cost V 0 bases and J 4 bases, with 21 bases left between them. Germline assignment: CDR1 LGHNA and CDR2 YNFKEQ. CDR3 in DNA: TGTGCCAGCAGCCAAGATCCCCTCCAGCGACAGAAAATTAATGAAAAACTGTTTTTT. Its protein product is CASSQDPLQRQKINEKLFF.

CDR3 protein: CASNRGGENYGYTF. The CDR3 DNA is TGTGCCAGTAACCGTGGGGGCGAGAACTATGGCTACACCTTC. The V gene is TRBV19, the J gene TRBJ1-2, with a weak D call TRBD1 (6 bases). CDR1 and CDR2 from the germline V gene are LNHDA and SQIVND (reference sequence). This CDR3 has 14 amino acids. V was cut by 7 bases and J by 2 bases, with 14 bases left in between.

V and J are TRBV28 and TRBJ2-1; 8 nucleotides align to TRBD2. Germline-derived CDR1 and CDR2 are MDHEN and SYDVKM. V was clipped by 4 bases and J by 2 bases; unmatched bases: 7. This CDR3 has 16 residues. Written as DNA, the CDR3 is TGTGCCAGCAGTTCCTTGACTAGCGAGACCTACAATGAGCAGTTCTTC. Its protein product is CASSSLTSETYNEQFF.

This chain links TRBV12-5 with TRBJ2-7; 7 positions match TRBD1. This CDR3 has 15 amino acids. Germline V CDR1 and CDR2: LGHNT, FRNRAP. V lost 6 bases and J lost 1; bases outside the gene matches: 9. In DNA, the CDR3 is TGTGCTAGTGGATCTACAGGGGCGCTTTCCTACGAGCAGTACTTC. Its translation: CASGSTGALSYEQYF.

The gene calls are TRBV4-1 and TRBJ2-7; 8 positions match TRBD1. The CDR3 length is 15 residues. The V gene end was trimmed by 1 base and the J gene end by 4 bases; junction bases not matched to a gene: 6. The germline V gene has CDR1 MGHRA and CDR2 YSYEKL. The CDR3 loop reads CASSQGQGMVYEQYF. The CDR3 nucleotides are TGCGCCAGCAGCCAAGGACAGGGGATGGTTTACGAGCAGTACTTC.

This chain links TRBV9 with TRBJ2-1, with D maybe TRBD1 (5 bases). The length of the CDR3 is 17 residues. Per germline, CDR1 SGDLS and CDR2 YYNGEE. The V end lost 0 bases, the J end lost 0 bases, and 13 bases lay between the germline ends. The CDR3 DNA sequence: TGTGCCAGCAGCGTAGGGAAAGACAGTCGCTCCTACAATGAGCAGTTCTTC. Amino acid sequence: CASSVGKDSRSYNEQFF.

The chain couples TRBV2 to TRBJ1-2; possibly TRBD1 for D (5 bases). The V gene lost 7 bases and the J gene lost 2 bases, with 14 bases spanning the gap. The CDR3 loop spans 14 amino acids. Germline CDR1 reads SNHLY; CDR2 reads FYNNEI. CDR3 residues: CASTDRRVNYGYTF. The CDR3 region has the DNA TGTGCCAGCACAGACAGAAGAGTAAACTATGGCTACACCTTC.

The chain is built from TRBV2 and TRBJ2-3, with TRBD1 matching over 8 bases. Germline CDR1 SNHLY, CDR2 FYNNEI. Trimming took 3 bases from V and 1 from J; bases not matched to a gene: 9. CDR3 length: 17 residues. The DNA for the CDR3 is TGTGCCAGCAGTGATTGGCAGGGGGCGGTGGGCACAGATACGCAGTATTTT. It translates to CASSDWQGAVGTDTQYF.

This clone is a singleton in its sample. The chain joins TRBV19 to TRBJ2-6; 8 nucleotides align to TRBD2. In germline, CDR1 is LNHDA, CDR2 SQIVND (reference sequence). The CDR3 is 19 residues long. V trimming: 7 bases; J trimming: 2 bases; junction bases outside the gene matches: 16. The CDR3 DNA follows: TGTGCCAGTACGATAGAAACCTACCACGGGAGGGCTGGGGCCAACGTCCTGACTTTC. Amino acid sequence: CASTIETYHGRAGANVLTF.

The rearrangement uses TRBV6-6 and TRBJ2-1, with 7 bases fitting TRBD1. This CDR3 spans 13 amino acids. The trim removed 2 bases at V and 6 bases at J, leaving 1 base unmatched. The germline V gene encodes CDR1 MNHNY and CDR2 SVGAGI (reference sequence). DNA of the CDR3: TGTGCCAGCAGTTACCCAGGGGGCAATGAGCAGTTCTTC. Its translation is CASSYPGGNEQFF.

The chain employs TRBV5-1 and TRBJ2-1; no clear D gene. The CDR3 loop spans 16 amino acids. Germline assignment: CDR1 SGHRS and CDR2 YFSETQ. V lost 0 bases, J lost 0 bases, and 10 bases lay in between. CDR3 protein: CASSLAPGSSYNEQFF. For the CDR3, the DNA is TGCGCCAGCAGCTTGGCCCCTGGTAGCTCCTACAATGAGCAGTTCTTC.

V is TRBV4-1 and J is TRBJ2-2; 7 bases agree with TRBD2. This CDR3 is 14 amino acids long. Trimming cost V 4 bases and J 9 bases; bases outside gene matches: 8. CDR1 is MGHRA, CDR2 YSYEKL, per germline. The CDR3 DNA is TGCGCCAGCAGCCCCCTCCTAGCGGTTCGGGAGCTGTTTTTT. Its protein product is CASSPLLAVRELFF.

This chain connects TRBV27 to TRBJ2-7, with 7 bases lining up with TRBD1. The germline gives CDR1 MNHEY, CDR2 SMNVEV (reference sequence). The CDR3 is 16 residues long. J lost 2 bases, V lost 6 bases, and 13 bases had no gene match. The CDR3 nucleotides read TGTGCCAGCAGCCCCATTCCCGGGACAGAAGCCTACGAGCAGTACTTC. Translation gives CASSPIPGTEAYEQYF.

This chain links TRBV5-5 with TRBJ1-6, with 7 bases fitting TRBD1. The trim removed 1 base at V and 7 bases at J, leaving 5 bases unmatched. CDR3 length equals 15 residues. Per germline, CDR1 SGHKS and CDR2 YYEKEE (reference sequence). This chain's CDR3 is CASSLLQGMNSPLHF. The DNA for the CDR3 is TGTGCCAGCAGCTTGTTACAGGGGATGAATTCACCCCTCCACTTT.